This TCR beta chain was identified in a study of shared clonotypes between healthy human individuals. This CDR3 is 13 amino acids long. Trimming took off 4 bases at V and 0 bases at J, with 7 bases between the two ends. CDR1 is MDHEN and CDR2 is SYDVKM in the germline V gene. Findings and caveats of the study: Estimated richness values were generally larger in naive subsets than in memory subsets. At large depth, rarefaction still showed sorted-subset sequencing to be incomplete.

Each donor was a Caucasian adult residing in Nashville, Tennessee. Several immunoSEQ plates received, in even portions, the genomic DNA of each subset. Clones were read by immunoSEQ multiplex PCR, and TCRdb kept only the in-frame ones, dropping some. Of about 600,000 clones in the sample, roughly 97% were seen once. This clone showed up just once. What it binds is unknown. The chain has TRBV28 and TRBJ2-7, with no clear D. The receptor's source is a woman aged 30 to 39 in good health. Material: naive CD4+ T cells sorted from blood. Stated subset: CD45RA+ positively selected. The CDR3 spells CASSSPHSYEQYF. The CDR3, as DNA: TGTGCCAGCAGTTCCCCCCACTCCTACGAGCAGTACTTC.